This is a list of T cell receptor delta chains from one sample in a study of Vδ1+ human thymocytes. TCRdb re-called clones from the multiplex PCR reads via CATT. This sample has about 25,000 delta-chain clones, with over 25% found just once. Specimen: Vdelta1+ gamma-delta thymocytes from the thymus. Receptors were obtained from a boy in the first two years of life who had congenital heart surgery. The CDR3 runs from the conserved cysteine through the conserved F or W.

V gene	J gene	CDR3 protein
TRDV1	TRDJ1	CALGELQRSTTGGYGYLNPYGYTDKLIF
TRDV1	TRDJ1	CALGPQGSRGLQYTDKLIF
TRDV1	TRDJ1	CAPGEPGLTLTYSGLLGDTAYTDKLIF
TRDV1	TRDJ1	CALGIPSYGARTGGFLYTDKLIF
TRDV1	TRDJ1	CALGGYELGDASDPDKLIF
TRDV1	TRDJ1	CALGGAPPPHWGIRASLIF
TRDV1	TRDJ1	CALGELLPTTKYWGATYTDKLIF
TRDV1	TRDJ1	CALGKLGQLGDHTDKLIF
TRDV1	TRDJ1	CALGARTYVLGDEPDKLIF
TRDV1	TRDJ1	CALGELVGPRPGGRCKLIF
TRDV1	TRDJ1	CALGEPEEIGGYDKLIF
TRDV2	TRDJ3	CATPTGGLILWDTRQMFF
TRDV1	TRDJ1	CALGEGDDWGIRSSRITDKLIF
TRDV1	TRDJ1	CALGERSTSVFLSWGATGGYGYTDKLIF
TRDV1	TRDJ1	CALGCPRSLGDTSDKLIF
TRDV1	TRDJ1	CALGKRNNGHTDKLIF
TRDV1	TRDJ1	CALGEGNPLPYFQGSDKLIF
TRDV1	TRDJ1	CALGKLSLILQTRGIRGGPDKLIF
TRDV1	TRDJ1	CALGEPRDPATDKLIF
TRDV1	TRDJ1	CALGERSPPWGDKLIF
TRDV1	TRDJ1	CALGELPHWGIKRVDKLIF
TRDV1	TRDJ1	CALGGSPTDKLIF
TRDV1	TRDJ1	CALGELGGGTLADKLIF
TRDV1	TRDJ1	CALGESWGIRRWPHDKLIF
TRDV1	TRDJ1	CALGERPLSYDDPYTDKLIF
TRDV1	TRDJ1	CALGEPVPTRTGDTDKLIF
TRDV1	TRDJ1	CALGESLSGGAYTDKLIF
TRDV1	TRDJ1	CALGPAIRLDKLIF
TRDV1	TRDJ1	CALGSRLLSLRTGGYAGTDKLIF
TRDV1	TRDJ1	CALGLPKQGDTPYTDKLIF
TRDV1	TRDJ1	CALGELRIAYFSQAISGRTDKLIF
TRDV1	TRDJ1	CALGNGWGPRYTDKLIF
TRDV1	TRDJ1	CALGEPYLPTLGIGYDKLIF
TRDV1	TRDJ1	CALGELVLQRDTLTDKLIF
TRDV1	TRDJ1	CALGEPSTGGYGAPTDKLIF
TRDV1	TRDJ1	CALGTLGDTDKLIF
TRDV1	TRDJ2	CALGELVLMGGYRPTAQLFF
TRDV1	TRDJ1	CALGEGLLLTGDRRGYTDKLIF
TRDV1	TRDJ1	CALGELRAVGASEDTDKLIF
TRDV1	TRDJ1	CALGELPSSYTDKLIF
TRDV1	TRDJ1	CALGDRLPQIF
TRDV1	TRDJ1	CALGELRPFFRAGGSGFDKLIF
TRDV1	TRDJ1	CALGELSYSGPIGLHSADKLIF
TRDV1	TRDJ1	CALGELTILGIPQSDKLIF
TRDV1	TRDJ1	CALGKLGVLGPDTDKLIF
TRDV1	TRDJ1	CALGEGTTSIPSKLIF
TRDV1	TRDJ1	CALGGRPLTPSTGEGDKLIF
TRDV1	TRDJ2	CALGNSAGYDWGIRRTAQLFF
TRDV1	TRDJ1	CALGGRPTLLDRYTDKLIF
TRDV1	TRDJ1	CALGELVDYHRGTGGYIIDKLIF